This T cell receptor (beta chain) was identified in a study of neurological immune-mediated disorders. This clonotype was seen ten or more times. This CDR3 has 19 residues. Germline V lookup: CDR1 KGHSH, CDR2 LQKENI. V was clipped by 1 base and J by 0 bases, with 19 bases between them. MiXCR, run by TCRdb on the 5' RACE reads, gives a single entry per CDR3 protein. Here the sample spans over 50,000 distinct CDR3 sequences, 3% to 3.5% being singletons. This TCR came from a man aged 35 to 55 with multiple sclerosis. The V call is TRBV18, the J call TRBJ1-5, with a possible D match to TRBD1 (6 bases). The sample comprised PBMCs. CDR3 sequence: CASSPRRGTNTYSNQPQHF. The CDR3 DNA is TGTGCCAGCTCACCACGGCGGGGGACAAATACTTATAGCAATCAGCCCCAGCATTTT.